The subject of this entry is one T cell receptor (beta chain). Its antigen is unknown. The data were taken from a study of graft-versus-host responses after intestinal transplantation. The method was immunoSEQ multiplex PCR; TCRdb's version includes in-frame clones alone and lacks a portion of them. The table records 85,000 to 90,000 clones, approximately 90% of them present only once. This clonotype originated in a human donor who was the organ donor for an intestinal transplant. Sequences were derived from unstimulated CD4+ T cells sorted from spleen or lymph node cells, sampled before transplant.

The CDR3 DNA reads as TGTGCCACCAGCAAGGGGCAAGTTTTACCCACAGATACGCAGTATTTT. Its protein is CATSKGQVLPTDTQYF. The chain joins TRBV15 to TRBJ2-3; the D gene is possibly TRBD1 (5 bases). CDR1 is LNHNV and CDR2 is YYDKDF in the germline V gene (reference sequence). The CDR3 loop spans 16 amino acids. The ends were cut back, 4 bases at V and 2 bases at J, with 16 bases in the middle.